The source of this T cell receptor beta chain is a study of blood T cell repertoires in COVID-19 (dated by TCRdb to the early 2020s). At the level of the whole study: Collaborator samples came from the United States, Italy and Spain and covered acute and convalescent phases of COVID-19. The material from the prospective study consisted of cDNA or gDNA derived from T cells, B-cell-depleted T cells, or PBMCs. The dataset comprised deeply sampled blood TCRbeta repertoires from subjects exposed to, actively infected with, or recovered from COVID-19. A freely available public database, intended as a resource for researchers studying the immune response to SARS-CoV-2, is where the repertoires were released. The samples were drawn from the first 160 participants of the ongoing ImmuneRACE study and from some 1,300 subjects provided by 6 global collaborators. A de-identified subject ID, COVID-19 status, age in years and sex were almost always included in the sample metadata. Where available, HLA class I and class II types were obtained from metadata supplied by the sample provider rather than from assay-based typing. Study-wide findings and limitations: Clinical and demographic metadata were provided uncurated, with the amount varying by source and participant.

As for this clone: This receptor's antigen is unknown. There are no base qualities to consult, and no much larger clone falls within one base.

CDR1 SGHRS and CDR2 YFSETQ were looked up in the germline V gene. The CDR3 sequence holds 14 residues, the cysteine and phenylalanine included. Only the CDR3 part of the read is kept: 42 bases, read in frame from the first base. V loses 4 bases of germline sequence and J loses 1 base, and the interval between the two ends is 11 bases. The collaborating institutions used their own protocols to collect whole blood in K2EDTA tubes. Collaborator samples were shipped for TCRbeta analysis as frozen whole blood, isolated PBMCs, or DNA extracted from either sample type. The immunoSEQ Assay, a bias-controlled multiplex PCR, was used to amplify TCRbeta CDR3 regions from genomic DNA. As for how the authors treated the data: Nucleated cell counts per sample were estimated from amplification of reference gene primers within the assay. To quantify the absolute abundance of each unique TCRbeta CDR3 rearrangement, sequence reads were collapsed and filtered. For each sample, productive Simpson clonality was calculated as the square root of Simpson's diversity index over productive rearrangements. TCRdb took this table from immuneACCESS and kept in-frame rearrangements with V and J called. Such tables lack part of the clones; where checked against another copy, unresolved V genes explain under half of the gap, and the rest is unexplained. The V and J calls and clone size are taken from that table; D and trimming were inferred from the DNA. The sample has some 250,000 clones on record, 70% to 75% of them singletons. In total, the top ten clones hold 3.3% of the sample.

The clonotype was recovered from a woman aged 80 or older with acute or convalescent COVID-19. The chain couples TRBV5-1 to TRBJ1-1; the D gene is possibly TRBD1, with 6 bases matching. Material: peripheral blood. Read as DNA, the sequence is TGCGCCAGCAGCGGGCAGGGGCAGAACACTGAAGCTTTCTTT. It encodes CASSGQGQNTEAFF.